Ten or more counts support the clone carrying this T cell receptor (beta chain). Its cognate antigen is unknown. CDR1 and CDR2 from the germline V gene are SGHAT and FQDESV (reference sequence). Trimming pared 5 bases from V and 5 bases from J, leaving 25 bases between. CDR3 size: 18 residues. TCRdb called the 5' RACE reads again in MiXCR, with one record for every CDR3 protein. This table holds 200,000 or so distinct CDR3 sequences, 10% to 15% found once. These data are taken from a study of CD8 T cells in ankylosing spondylitis. Study observations and caveats: One TCR beta motif, made up of eight highly homologous variants, appeared characteristic of ankylosing spondylitis blood. Disease-linked clones reportedly concentrated significantly in matched ankylosing spondylitis synovial fluid. With a CD8+ phenotype, disease-linked clones were relatively rare in peripheral blood. Both synovial fluid and blood in reactive arthritis had previously been reported to carry some motif variants.

The sequence was collected from a female donor with ankylosing spondylitis or in good health (not recorded which). The chain links TRBV11-1 to TRBJ2-1; D gene ambiguous. The sample was blood, either unsorted or a sorted T cell fraction (not recorded which). The CDR3 sequence: CASSLSGYATRRDNEQFF. In DNA form, the CDR3 reads TGTGCCAGCAGCCTCAGTGGGTACGCAACCCGACGGGACAATGAGCAGTTCTTC.